This entry lists 17 T cell receptor beta chains sequenced from one sample in a study of shared clonotypes between healthy human individuals. Here immunoSEQ multiplex PCR was the method, and the copy in TCRdb shows in-frame clones only, minus some. The table includes about 300,000 clones, about 74% detected once. The sample consisted of memory CD4+ T cells sorted from blood. Subset: CD45RA-negative fraction. The receptors originated from a man aged 30 to 39 in good health.

V gene TRBV11-2 combines with J gene TRBJ1-1; no firm D call. The CDR3 totals 14 residues. Germline lookup yields CDR1 SGHAT and CDR2 FQNNGV. V dropped 5 bases and J dropped 11 bases, with 21 bases sitting between them. The CDR3 nucleotides are TGTGCCAGCAGCCCCTCAGCGGCGCCTAGTTGGGCTTTCTTT. Translated: CASSPSAAPSWAFF.

This rearrangement joins TRBV12-2 to TRBJ2-1; TRBD2 is the table's D call and was not checked against the DNA. TRBV12-2 is given as a pseudogene. The CDR3 loop spans 15 amino acids. The CDR3 reads CASPHAEGIEGEQFF. CDR3 nucleotide sequence: TGTGCAAGTCCCCACGCGGAGGGTATAGAAGGTGAGCAGTTCTTC.

This clone was recorded a few times. The sample contains more than one DNA sequence encoding this CDR3. J is TRBJ2-7 and V is TRBV7-9; D may be TRBD1 (7 bases). Germline V lookup: CDR1 SEHNR, CDR2 FQNEAQ (reference sequence). Trimming removed 1 base at V and 0 bases at J, with 16 bases between. The CDR3 sequence is 17 residues long. The CDR3 DNA sequence: TGTGCCAGCAGCTTAGGGAGGGGGGACAGCTACTCCTACGAGCAGTACTTC. As protein: CASSLGRGDSYSYEQYF.

The rearrangement links TRBV11-2 to TRBJ2-1; possibly TRBD2 for D (7 bases). Trimming stripped 5 bases from V and 12 bases from J, with 17 bases between. This CDR3 is 13 amino acids long. The V gene's germline CDR1 is SGHAT and CDR2 FQNNGV. The CDR3 DNA sequence: TGTGCCAGCAGCCAGAGGGGGAGGGCCGGGCAGTTCTTC. This sequence encodes CASSQRGRAGQFF.

The chain carries TRBV7-2 and TRBJ2-5; TRBD1 or TRBD2 may be the D gene (6 bases each). CDR1 and CDR2 (germline): SGHTA, FQGNSA. The CDR3 contains 17 residues. V was trimmed by 5 bases and J by 0 bases, leaving 19 bases between them. CDR3 sequence reads: CASSPGDTGGYQETQYF. The CDR3 DNA follows: TGTGCCAGCAGCCCAGGGGACACCGGAGGGTACCAAGAGACCCAGTACTTC.

This sequence joins TRBV10-2 and TRBJ2-3; D possibly corresponds to TRBD2 (6 bases). The CDR3 covers 14 residues. V shed 6 bases and J shed 6 bases, with 16 bases lying between them. Germline lookup yields CDR1 WSHSY and CDR2 SAAADI. CDR3 protein: CASRKALASDTQYF. CDR3 nucleotides: TGCGCCAGCAGGAAGGCTCTAGCGTCGGATACGCAGTATTTT.

Only a few counts were recorded for this clone. The V gene is TRBV2, the J gene TRBJ1-2; the match to TRBD1 covers 7 bases. Germline CDR1 SNHLY, CDR2 FYNNEI. The CDR3 is made up of 13 amino acids. J lost 3 bases, V lost 7 bases, and 5 bases had no gene match. The CDR3 loop reads CASKGTVYYGYTF. The CDR3 DNA is TGTGCCAGCAAGGGGACAGTCTACTATGGCTACACCTTC.

V gene TRBV6-1 combines with J gene TRBJ1-1; a possible D gene is TRBD1 (5 bases). V was cut by 7 bases and J by 6 bases, with 15 bases left in between. The CDR3 runs 13 residues. Germline lookup yields CDR1 MNHNS and CDR2 SASEGT. The DNA of the CDR3 is TGTGCCAGCATCCAGGGTTACCTCCCTGAAGCTTTCTTT. Protein product: CASIQGYLPEAFF.

At least ten counts were recorded for this clone. The rearrangement joins TRBV7-2 to TRBJ1-5; no clear D. The CDR3 is 16 residues long. Germline assignment: CDR1 SGHTA and CDR2 FQGNSA. The V gene lost 1 base and the J gene lost 2 bases, with 12 bases spanning the gap. This CDR3 is CASSLVGRNGNQPQHF. For the CDR3, the DNA is TGTGCCAGCAGCTTAGTCGGTCGAAACGGCAATCAGCCCCAGCATTTT.

The chain combines TRBV7-2 with TRBJ1-2, with 7 bases lining up with TRBD1. V lost 4 bases and J lost 10; bases outside the gene matches: 12. Per germline, CDR1 SGHTA and CDR2 FQGNSA. This CDR3 is 14 amino acids long. The CDR3 protein is CASSSTRRDRVYTF. The CDR3 DNA follows: TGTGCCAGCAGCTCGACCCGGCGGGACAGAGTCTACACCTTC. Together with reference TRBV7-2 and TRBJ1-2, the CDR3 gives the full variable domain: GAGVSQSPSNKVTEKGKDVELRCDPISGHTALYWYRQSLGQGLEFLIYFQGNSAPDKSGLPSDRFSAERTGGSVSTLTIQRTQQEDSAVYLCASSSTRRDRVYTFGSGTRLTVV.

The chain joins TRBV2 to TRBJ1-2; D gene unclear. The CDR3 consists of 13 residues. CDR1 and CDR2 (germline): SNHLY, FYNNEI. The germline V and J ends were trimmed by 2 bases and 3 bases, with 7 bases remaining between them. CDR3 in amino acids: CASSELGHYGYTF. The DNA for the CDR3 is TGTGCCAGCAGTGAACTGGGCCACTATGGCTACACCTTC.

The chain couples TRBV11-2 to TRBJ2-3; 8 positions match TRBD1. Germline loops: CDR1 SGHAT, CDR2 FQNNGV. The CDR3 has 15 residues. The J segment lost 6 bases and the V segment lost 4 bases, leaving 9 bases of the junction unmatched. The CDR3 region has the DNA TGTGCCAGCAGCTCCTACAGGGGGAAAGCGGATACGCAGTATTTT. It encodes CASSSYRGKADTQYF.

This clone was seen only once. The chain uses TRBV2 and TRBJ2-1; D uncertain. There are 11 residues in the CDR3. Germline CDR1 reads SNHLY; CDR2 reads FYNNEI. The ends were cut back, 7 bases at V and 5 bases at J, with 6 bases in the middle. DNA of the CDR3: TGTGCCAGCACCCCGGACAATGAGCAGTTCTTC. As protein: CASTPDNEQFF.

This rearrangement joins TRBV7-9 to TRBJ2-3, with D unresolved. The ends were cut back, 1 base at V and 0 bases at J, with 14 bases in the middle. CDR1 and CDR2 from the germline V gene are SEHNR and FQNEAQ (reference sequence). CDR3 length equals 17 residues. The CDR3 DNA follows: TGTGCCAGCAGCTTAGGTATGACACCACAAAGCACAGATACGCAGTATTTT. As protein: CASSLGMTPQSTDTQYF.

The rearrangement uses TRBV19 and TRBJ2-2; D is perhaps TRBD2 (5 bases). V lost 4 bases, J lost 0 bases, and 6 bases lay in between. CDR3 size: 14 residues. Per germline, CDR1 LNHDA and CDR2 SQIVND (reference sequence). Written as DNA, the CDR3 is TGTGCCAGTAGTACGGGGACGAACACCGGGGAGCTGTTTTTT. This codes for CASSTGTNTGELFF.

There are a few counts of this clone. The same CDR3 also results from other DNA sequences found in this sample. The chain recombines TRBV2 with TRBJ2-5, with TRBD1 identical over 7 bases. Germline CDR1 reads SNHLY; CDR2 reads FYNNEI. The CDR3 sequence is 13 residues long. The trim removed 6 bases at V and 2 bases at J, leaving 3 bases unmatched. The CDR3, as DNA: TGTGCCAGCAGCAGGGACAGACAAGAGACCCAGTACTTC. Translation: CASSRDRQETQYF.

This clone was seen more than once but under ten times. The V call is TRBV25-1, the J call TRBJ2-2, with TRBD1 identical over 8 bases. The junction had 2 bases not matched to a gene; V was cut back by 4 bases and J by 1 base. The V gene's germline CDR1 is MGHDK and CDR2 SYGVNS. The CDR3 extends over 15 amino acids. The CDR3 loop is CASSAGTGNTGELFF. CDR3 sequence (DNA): TGTGCCAGCAGTGCAGGGACAGGGAACACCGGGGAGCTGTTTTTT.